The entry below gives a single T cell receptor (beta chain) sequence along with its context. This specimen comes from a study of blood T cell repertoires in COVID-19. Study-level background: Donors in the United States, Italy and Spain gave samples during acute or convalescent COVID-19. PBMCs, B-cell-depleted T cells, or T cells were the source of the cDNA or gDNA that made up the material.

In the study's own analysis: Scientists estimated how many nucleated cells there were by amplifying reference gene primers. Sequencing used immunoSEQ multiplex PCR; TCRdb keeps in-frame clones, though not all of them. The DNA was the basis for D and trimming; V, J and clone size are from that table. The sample lists roughly 38,000 clones, around 84% occurring once. The CDR3 contains 13 residues. Losses at the gene ends were 4 bases for V and 8 bases for J; bases not matched to a gene: 8. Germline V lookup: CDR1 SGDLS, CDR2 YYNGEE. The V and J genes are TRBV9 and TRBJ1-2, with 7 bases fitting TRBD1. The specimen sequenced was peripheral blood. This TCR was recovered from a man between 65 and 79 years old with acute or convalescent COVID-19. This CDR3 is CASSSTGVGGYTF. The CDR3 region has the DNA TGTGCCAGCAGCTCTACAGGGGTTGGGGGCTACACCTTC.